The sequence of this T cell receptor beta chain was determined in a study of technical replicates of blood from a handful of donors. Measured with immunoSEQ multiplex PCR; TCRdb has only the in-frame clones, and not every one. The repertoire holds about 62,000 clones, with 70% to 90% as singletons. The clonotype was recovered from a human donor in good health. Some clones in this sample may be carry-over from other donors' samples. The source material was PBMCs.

The CDR3 DNA sequence: TGTGCCAGCAGCGCGGGAGATACGCAGTATTTT. Translated: CASSAGDTQYF. This chain links TRBV7-2 with TRBJ2-3, with D tentatively TRBD2 (5 bases). This CDR3 contains 11 residues. Germline V gives CDR1 SGHTA, CDR2 FQGNSA. Trimming stripped 5 bases from V and 5 bases from J, with 5 bases between.